One sample yielded the 32 T cell receptor beta chains listed below, sequenced in a study of cytomegalovirus exposure and HLA in healthy donors. PCR used 60 Vbeta primers and 13 Jbeta primers. TCRdb keeps only in-frame clones here, not all; method: immunoSEQ multiplex PCR. The sample has about 130,000 clones; approximately 85% are singletons. The material sequenced was PBMCs. These receptors were taken from a woman in her fifties or sixties in good health and CMV-seropositive.

The rearrangement uses TRBV4-1 and TRBJ1-5, with TRBD1 identical over 10 bases. The ends lost 4 bases at V and 7 bases at J; junction bases unmatched: 10. This CDR3 is built from 16 residues. Germline V gene lookup returns CDR1 MGHRA and CDR2 YSYEKL. The CDR3, as DNA: TGCGCCAGCAGCCCCCGGGACAGGGGAGGTGGGCAGCCCCAGCATTTT. Translated, it gives CASSPRDRGGGQPQHF.

The chain couples TRBV11-1 to TRBJ2-2; 7 bases are shared with TRBD2. Germline trimming cut 1 base from V and 4 bases from J; bases unmatched to any gene: 6. The CDR3 contains 16 residues. From germline, CDR1 is SGHAT and CDR2 FQDESV (reference sequence). The CDR3 sequence is CASSLGAGVSTGELFF. As DNA, the CDR3 is TGTGCCAGCAGCTTAGGGGCGGGAGTGAGCACCGGGGAGCTGTTTTTT.

The chain is built from TRBV28 and TRBJ2-1, with D possibly matching TRBD1 (5 bases). This CDR3 is 16 amino acids long. Germline V CDR1 and CDR2: MDHEN, SYDVKM. The germline V and J ends were trimmed by 4 bases and 6 bases, with 19 bases remaining between them. The CDR3 DNA is TGTGCCAGCAGTTCCCTCGCGGAAGACAGTGGCAATGAGCAGTTCTTC. This translates into CASSSLAEDSGNEQFF. The whole variable domain, filled in from reference TRBV28 and TRBJ2-1, reads DVKVTQSSRYLVKRTGEKVFLECVQDMDHENMFWYRQDPGLGLRLIYFSYDVKMKEKGDIPEGYSVSREKKERFSLILESASTNQTSMYLCASSSLAEDSGNEQFFGPGTRLTVL.

V is TRBV7-2 and J is TRBJ2-2, with unresolved D. This CDR3 has 14 amino acids. V lost 6 bases, J lost 0 bases, and 8 bases lay in between. Germline V gene sequence: CDR1 SGHTA, CDR2 FQGNSA. CDR3 in DNA: TGTGCCAGCAGGCCCCTACCGAACACCGGGGAGCTGTTTTTT. As protein: CASRPLPNTGELFF.

This clone was seen a few times. V gene TRBV27 combines with J gene TRBJ1-1; D is possibly TRBD1 (5 bases). The germline V gene has CDR1 MNHEY and CDR2 SMNVEV (reference sequence). Trimming left V 1 base short and J 3 bases short, with 12 bases between. The CDR3 length is 15 residues. The CDR3 nucleotides read TGTGCCAGCAGTTTATTGGGCAGGGTGGACACTGAAGCTTTCTTT. Protein: CASSLLGRVDTEAFF.

This chain connects TRBV6-1 to TRBJ1-5, with a tentative D call TRBD1 (5 bases). The CDR3 length is 13 residues. V lost 8 bases and J lost 5, with 13 bases in between. Germline CDR1 is MNHNS and CDR2 is SASEGT. This CDR3 reads CASALGGDQPQHF. The CDR3 DNA follows: TGTGCCAGCGCCCTCGGGGGGGATCAGCCCCAGCATTTT.

This chain connects TRBV30 to TRBJ1-3; 12 nucleotides line up with TRBD1. Trimming removed 1 base from V and 4 bases from J; junction bases left unmatched: 11. Per germline, CDR1 GTSNPN and CDR2 SVGIG (reference sequence). This CDR3 comprises 18 residues. CDR3 amino acids: CAWSGPRDRGRGGNTIYF. For the CDR3, the DNA is TGTGCCTGGAGTGGCCCCCGGGACAGGGGGCGCGGAGGAAACACCATATATTTT.

This chain uses TRBV5-1 with TRBJ2-7; 8 bases agree with TRBD1. The germline CDR1 and CDR2 sequences are SGHRS and YFSETQ. The CDR3 is made up of 15 amino acids. Germline trimming cut 2 bases from V and 2 bases from J; bases unmatched to any gene: 6. The CDR3 DNA is TGCGCCAGCAGCTTCGGGACAGGACCTGCCTACGAGCAGTACTTC. Protein sequence: CASSFGTGPAYEQYF. The whole variable domain, remainder taken from reference TRBV5-1 and TRBJ2-7, is KAGVTQTPRYLIKTRGQQVTLSCSPISGHRSVSWYQQTPGQGLQFLFEYFSETQRNKGNFPGRFSGRQFSNSRSEMNVSTLELGDSALYLCASSFGTGPAYEQYFGPGTRLTVT.

V gene TRBV4-1 combines with J gene TRBJ1-5; D gene unclear. This CDR3 has 13 residues. Germline CDR1 MGHRA, CDR2 YSYEKL. V lost 0 bases and J 9 bases, leaving 9 bases between the germline ends. The CDR3, as DNA: TGCGCCAGCAGCCAAGAGAATGGGCCGCCCCAGCATTTT. Translating it yields CASSQENGPPQHF.

The chain uses TRBV6-6 and TRBJ2-1, with TRBD1 matching over 10 bases. Losses at the gene ends were 6 bases for V and 6 bases for J; bases not matched to a gene: 8. The CDR3 is made up of 15 amino acids. Germline V CDR1 and CDR2: MNHNY, SVGAGI (reference sequence). CDR3 in amino acids: CASSAGQGVSNEQFF. CDR3 coding DNA: TGTGCCAGCAGCGCCGGACAGGGGGTAAGCAATGAGCAGTTCTTC.

In this sample, this clone turned up a few times. The J gene is TRBJ1-1, the V gene TRBV7-6; no clear D gene. The CDR3 runs to 13 residues. CDR1 is SGHVS and CDR2 is FNYEAQ in the germline V gene. The germline V and J ends were trimmed by 2 bases and 4 bases, with 8 bases remaining between them. The DNA of the CDR3 is TGTGCCAGCAGCTTAAGCAGGCGCACTGAAGCTTTCTTT. It specifies CASSLSRRTEAFF.

This clone has only one observation. Different DNA sequences within this sample yield the same CDR3. The chain is built from TRBV5-1 and TRBJ1-1; D remains unclear. V was pared by 0 bases and J by 1 base, with 4 bases between. Germline V gives CDR1 SGHRS, CDR2 YFSETQ. The CDR3 loop spans 13 amino acids. CDR3 region: CASSLGANTEAFF. The CDR3, as DNA: TGCGCCAGCAGCTTGGGGGCGAACACTGAAGCTTTCTTT.

This chain joins TRBV19 and TRBJ2-1; no clear D. CDR1 LNHDA and CDR2 SQIVND come from the germline V gene (reference sequence). With 3 bases removed from V and 0 bases from J, the gap between germline ends came to 15 bases. The CDR3 spans 17 residues. The CDR3 spells CASSIYLRSSSYNEQFF. CDR3 sequence (DNA): TGTGCCAGTAGTATCTACCTTCGCTCGAGCTCCTACAATGAGCAGTTCTTC.

The genes are TRBV4-1 and TRBJ2-2; no clear D. This CDR3 is built from 15 residues. V was pared by 1 base and J by 5 bases, with 11 bases between. Germline V CDR1 and CDR2: MGHRA, YSYEKL. For the CDR3, the DNA is TGCGCCAGCAGCCAAGCCCCGGGTTCGACCGGGGAGCTGTTTTTT. Its protein product is CASSQAPGSTGELFF.

CDR3 DNA: TGTGCCAGCAGTGAAGATCAGACAGGGCGGCGGGAAAAACTGTTTTTT. Its translation: CASSEDQTGRREKLFF. The chain carries TRBV25-1 and TRBJ1-4, with 7 bases matching TRBD1. V shed 2 bases, J shed 8 bases, and the junction held 11 bases outside the gene matches. CDR1 and CDR2 from the germline V gene are MGHDK and SYGVNS. This CDR3 spans 16 amino acids.

This clone was found many times. The rearrangement uses TRBV6-6 and TRBJ2-2; 8 bases fit TRBD2. The V and J ends lost 11 bases and 3 bases, in that order; junction bases with no gene match: 8. The CDR3 has 14 amino acids. Germline V gene lookup returns CDR1 MNHNY and CDR2 SVGAGI (reference sequence). DNA for the CDR3: TGTGCCGTAAGGAGCGGGAGTGACACCGGGGAGCTGTTTTTT. Its protein product is CAVRSGSDTGELFF.

V and J are TRBV5-1 and TRBJ1-3; 7 positions match TRBD1. With 4 bases clipped from V and 4 bases from J, the junction kept 17 bases outside the gene matches. This CDR3 has 18 amino acids. Germline V gene data show CDR1 as SGHRS and CDR2 as YFSETQ. The CDR3 DNA is TGCGCCAGCAGCCCCAGGGGGGTAGGGGCGATTTACGGAAACACCATATATTTT. This encodes CASSPRGVGAIYGNTIYF. Filled out from reference TRBV5-1 and TRBJ1-3, the complete variable domain reads KAGVTQTPRYLIKTRGQQVTLSCSPISGHRSVSWYQQTPGQGLQFLFEYFSETQRNKGNFPGRFSGRQFSNSRSEMNVSTLELGDSALYLCASSPRGVGAIYGNTIYFGEGSWLTVV.

The chain carries TRBV4-2 and TRBJ2-7, with 7 bases identical to TRBD1. Germline V gene sequence: CDR1 LGHNA, CDR2 YNFKEQ. J lost 2 bases, V lost 1 base, and 5 bases had no gene match. This CDR3 spans 15 amino acids. CDR3 sequence reads: CASSQGGGGPYEQYF. The CDR3, as DNA: TGTGCCAGCAGCCAAGGAGGGGGCGGCCCCTACGAGCAGTACTTC.

This clone appeared once. V gene TRBV28 combines with J gene TRBJ2-7; possible D gene TRBD2, 6 bases. The CDR3 has 12 amino acids. The germline V gene has CDR1 MDHEN and CDR2 SYDVKM. Trimming pared 5 bases from V and 3 bases from J, leaving 8 bases between. Here the CDR3 reads CASSATSYEQYF. The CDR3 DNA reads as TGTGCCAGCAGTGCGACTAGCTACGAGCAGTACTTC. Full variable domain (outside the CDR3, taken from reference TRBV28 and TRBJ2-7): DVKVTQSSRYLVKRTGEKVFLECVQDMDHENMFWYRQDPGLGLRLIYFSYDVKMKEKGDIPEGYSVSREKKERFSLILESASTNQTSMYLCASSATSYEQYFGPGTRLTVT.

The chain recombines TRBV7-3 with TRBJ2-5; TRBD2 might be the D (6 bases). Trimming shortened V by 6 bases and J by 4 bases, and 12 bases separated the two germline ends. The CDR3 consists of 13 residues. Germline V CDR1 and CDR2: SGHTA, FQGTGA. CDR3 sequence (DNA): TGTGCCAGCAGTAGAGCGGGTGGAGAGACCCAGTACTTC. This gives the protein CASSRAGGETQYF.

This chain joins TRBV19 and TRBJ2-7; D may be TRBD2 (8 bases). The V gene's germline CDR1 is LNHDA and CDR2 SQIVND (reference sequence). The CDR3 is 16 amino acids. V lost 7 bases and J 2 bases, leaving 21 bases between the germline ends. The CDR3 region is CASTPSGRGRTYEQYF. CDR3 bases: TGTGCCAGTACCCCCTCCGGGAGGGGGCGAACCTACGAGCAGTACTTC. Filled out from reference TRBV19 and TRBJ2-7, the complete variable domain reads DGGITQSPKYLFRKEGQNVTLSCEQNLNHDAMYWYRQDPGQGLRLIYYSQIVNDFQKGDIAEGYSVSREKKESFPLTVTSAQKNPTAFYLCASTPSGRGRTYEQYFGPGTRLTVT.

This chain connects TRBV14 to TRBJ2-1; D not resolved. Trimming left V 4 bases short and J 5 bases short, with 9 bases between. Germline V CDR1 and CDR2: SGHDN, FVKESK. The CDR3 consists of 13 residues. CDR3 in amino acids: CASSPIQNNEQFF. The CDR3 DNA follows: TGTGCCAGCAGCCCCATCCAGAACAATGAGCAGTTCTTC. Drawing the rest from reference TRBV14 and TRBJ2-1, the complete variable domain is EAGVTQFPSHSVIEKGQTVTLRCDPISGHDNLYWYRRVMGKEIKFLLHFVKESKQDESGMPNNRFLAERTGGTYSTLKVQPAELEDSGVYFCASSPIQNNEQFFGPGTRLTVL.

Notes on this clone: The junction departs from germline at one end; a sequencing error may be responsible. V and J are TRBV18 and TRBJ2-6; tentative D call: TRBD1 (5 bases). The CDR3 has 16 amino acids. Germline V gene data show CDR1 as KGHSH and CDR2 as LQKENI. CDR3 loop: CASSPIPRSGANVLTF. The CDR3 nucleotides are TGTGCCAGCTCACCAATCCCCCGATCTGGGGCCAACGTCCTGACCTTC.

V usage is TRBV7-2 and J usage is TRBJ2-1; TRBD2 aligns across 10 bases. The ends lost 2 bases at V and 12 bases at J; junction bases unmatched: 16. Germline V CDR1 and CDR2: SGHTA, FQGNSA. The CDR3 runs 17 residues. This CDR3 reads CASSLISGLAGALRQFF. The CDR3, as DNA: TGTGCCAGCAGCTTAATAAGTGGTCTAGCGGGAGCACTGAGGCAGTTCTTC.

On this clone: Additional DNA sequences in this sample encode the identical CDR3. The chain recombines TRBV5-1 with TRBJ2-5, with 11 positions matching TRBD2. Germline V gives CDR1 SGHRS, CDR2 YFSETQ. This CDR3 spans 14 amino acids. The ends lost 5 bases at V and 1 base at J; junction bases unmatched: 1. For the CDR3, the DNA is TGCGCCAGCAGAGGACTAGCGGGCCAAGAGACCCAGTACTTC. Amino acid sequence: CASRGLAGQETQYF.

This clone showed up just a few times. The chain joins TRBV6-4 to TRBJ2-3; weak D call: TRBD2 (6 bases). Germline values: CDR1 MRHNA, CDR2 SNTAGT. V gave up 0 bases and J gave up 1 base, with 11 bases separating them. The length of the CDR3 is 16 residues. Here the CDR3 reads CASSDSQGGGTDTQYF. The CDR3 bases are TGTGCCAGCAGTGACTCCCAGGGCGGGGGCACAGATACGCAGTATTTT.

The CDR3 sequence is CATSPGTGSWETQYF. CDR3 nucleotides: TGTGCCACCAGCCCCGGGACAGGGTCATGGGAGACCCAGTACTTC. The V gene is TRBV15, the J gene TRBJ2-5; TRBD1 aligns across 9 bases. The germline V gene encodes CDR1 LNHNV and CDR2 YYDKDF (reference sequence). The CDR3 covers 15 residues. The J segment lost 5 bases and the V segment lost 5 bases, leaving 9 bases of the junction unmatched.

V usage is TRBV30 and J usage is TRBJ2-1, with 12 bases matching TRBD2. Germline V CDR1 and CDR2: GTSNPN, SVGIG (reference sequence). V lost 4 bases, J lost 9 bases, and 10 bases stayed unmatched. This CDR3 region has 15 residues. CDR3 sequence reads: CAWTSGGAAYSEQFF. DNA for the CDR3: TGTGCCTGGACTAGCGGGGGGGCCGCGTATAGTGAGCAGTTCTTC.

The chain couples TRBV5-1 to TRBJ2-3; D perhaps matches TRBD2 (7 bases). Trimming cost V 0 bases and J 1 base, with 15 bases left between them. Germline assignment: CDR1 SGHRS and CDR2 YFSETQ. CDR3 length: 17 residues. As DNA, the CDR3 is TGCGCCAGCAGCTTGGGGAAGGGAGGGGGACGCACAGATACGCAGTATTTT. It translates to CASSLGKGGGRTDTQYF.

The chain uses TRBV5-1 and TRBJ1-2; D uncertain. Trimming cost V 2 bases and J 6 bases, with 8 bases left between them. Per germline, CDR1 SGHRS and CDR2 YFSETQ. The CDR3 spans 12 residues. The CDR3 DNA reads TGCGCCAGCAGCTTAACGGGTCATGGCTACACCTTC. Protein sequence: CASSLTGHGYTF.

As concerns this clone: The same CDR3 arises from other DNA sequences in this sample as well. The rearrangement joins TRBV7-3 to TRBJ2-3; 7 positions match TRBD1. Germline V CDR1 and CDR2: SGHTA, FQGTGA. V lost 5 bases, J lost 3 bases, and 2 bases stayed unmatched. The CDR3 length is 13 residues. The CDR3 coding sequence is TGTGCCAGCAGCCCGACAGGGACAGATACGCAGTATTTT. Translation gives CASSPTGTDTQYF.

V gene TRBV19 combines with J gene TRBJ2-5, with TRBD1 matching over 7 bases. The CDR3 loop spans 12 amino acids. Germline V gives CDR1 LNHDA, CDR2 SQIVND (reference sequence). Germline trimming cut 9 bases from V and 5 bases from J; bases unmatched to any gene: 6. CDR3 bases: TGTGCCAGCAAGGGGGCGGTGGAGACCCAGTACTTC. Its protein is CASKGAVETQYF. Drawing the rest from reference TRBV19 and TRBJ2-5, the complete variable domain is DGGITQSPKYLFRKEGQNVTLSCEQNLNHDAMYWYRQDPGQGLRLIYYSQIVNDFQKGDIAEGYSVSREKKESFPLTVTSAQKNPTAFYLCASKGAVETQYFGPGTRLLVL.